The T cell receptor (beta chain) under discussion was sequenced for a study of lymphopenia after photon versus proton radiotherapy. Produced via immunoSEQ multiplex PCR; TCRdb's table is partial and in-frame only. The sample lists about 33,000 clones, roughly 90% occurring once. Study conclusions and caveats: After the lymphocyte nadir, photon-treated repertoires showed oligoclonal expansion, especially of CD8+ Temra cells.

V dropped 1 base and J dropped 5; count of bases not matched to a gene: 5. Germline V gene data show CDR1 as LNHNV and CDR2 as YYDKDF (reference sequence). The CDR3 extends over 15 amino acids. This clone has just one count. Its target is unknown. The specimen was peripheral blood, collected from a patient treated with photon-based radiotherapy. This sequence originates from a woman between 45 and 65 years old with pancreatic cancer. The chain joins TRBV15 to TRBJ2-7; TRBD1 matches at 10 bases. The CDR3 here is CATSRARTGGNEQYF. Here the CDR3 DNA reads TGTGCCACCAGCAGAGCCCGGACAGGGGGGAACGAGCAGTACTTC.